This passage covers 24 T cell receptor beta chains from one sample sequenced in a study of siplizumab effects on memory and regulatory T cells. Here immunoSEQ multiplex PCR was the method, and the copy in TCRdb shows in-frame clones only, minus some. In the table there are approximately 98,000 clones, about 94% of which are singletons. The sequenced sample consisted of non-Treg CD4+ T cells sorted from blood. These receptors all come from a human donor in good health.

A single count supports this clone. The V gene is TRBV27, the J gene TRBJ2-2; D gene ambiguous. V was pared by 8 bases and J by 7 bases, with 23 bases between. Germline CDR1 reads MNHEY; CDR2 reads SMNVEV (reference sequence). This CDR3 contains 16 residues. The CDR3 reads CASVLRLSPVGGELFF. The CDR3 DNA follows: TGTGCCAGCGTATTACGACTGTCACCCGTTGGCGGGGAGCTGTTTTTT.

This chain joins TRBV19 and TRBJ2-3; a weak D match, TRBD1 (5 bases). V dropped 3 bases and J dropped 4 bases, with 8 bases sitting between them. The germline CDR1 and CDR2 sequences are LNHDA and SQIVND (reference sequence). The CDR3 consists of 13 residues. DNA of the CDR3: TGTGCCAGTAGTATTAGCAGGGCAGATACGCAGTATTTT. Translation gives CASSISRADTQYF.

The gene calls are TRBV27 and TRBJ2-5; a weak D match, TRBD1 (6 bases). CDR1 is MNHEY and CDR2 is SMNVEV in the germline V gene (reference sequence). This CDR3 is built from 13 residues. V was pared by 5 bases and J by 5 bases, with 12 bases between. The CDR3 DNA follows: TGTGCCAGCAGTACCCGGACAGAGGAGACCCAGTACTTC. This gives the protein CASSTRTEETQYF.

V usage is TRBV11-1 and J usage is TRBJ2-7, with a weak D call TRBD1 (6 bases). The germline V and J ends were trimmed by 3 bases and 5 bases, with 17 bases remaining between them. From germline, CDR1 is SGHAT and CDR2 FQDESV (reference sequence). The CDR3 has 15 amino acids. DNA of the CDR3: TGTGCCAGCAGCTTGGACAGAAAGTTTAGCGACGAGCAGTACTTC. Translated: CASSLDRKFSDEQYF.

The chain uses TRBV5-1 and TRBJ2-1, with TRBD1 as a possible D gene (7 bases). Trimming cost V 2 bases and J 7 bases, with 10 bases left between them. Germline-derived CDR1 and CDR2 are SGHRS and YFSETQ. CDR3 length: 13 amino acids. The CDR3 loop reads CASSFRGRNEQFF. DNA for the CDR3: TGCGCCAGCAGCTTCAGGGGGAGGAATGAGCAGTTCTTC.

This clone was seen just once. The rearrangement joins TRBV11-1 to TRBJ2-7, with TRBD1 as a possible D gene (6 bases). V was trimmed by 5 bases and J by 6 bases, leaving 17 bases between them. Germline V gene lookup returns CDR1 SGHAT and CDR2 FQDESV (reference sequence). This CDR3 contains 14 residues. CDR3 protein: CASSPDRTLGEQYF. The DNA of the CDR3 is TGTGCCAGCAGCCCCGACAGGACCTTGGGCGAGCAGTACTTC.

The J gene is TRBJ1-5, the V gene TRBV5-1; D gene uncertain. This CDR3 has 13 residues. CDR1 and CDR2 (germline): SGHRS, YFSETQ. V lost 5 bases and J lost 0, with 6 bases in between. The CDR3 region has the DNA TGCGCCAGCAGTGTCCTTAGCAATCAGCCCCAGCATTTT. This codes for CASSVLSNQPQHF.

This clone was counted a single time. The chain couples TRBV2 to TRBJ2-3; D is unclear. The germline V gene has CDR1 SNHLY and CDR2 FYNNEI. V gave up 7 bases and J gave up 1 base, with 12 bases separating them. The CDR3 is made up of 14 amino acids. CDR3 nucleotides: TGTGCCAGCATGGACCGGAGTCGCACAGATACGCAGTATTTT. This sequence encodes CASMDRSRTDTQYF. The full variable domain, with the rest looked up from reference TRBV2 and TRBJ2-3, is EPEVTQTPSHQVTQMGQEVILRCVPISNHLYFYWYRQILGQKVEFLVSFYNNEISEKSEIFDDQFSVERPDGSNFTLKIRSTKLEDSAMYFCASMDRSRTDTQYFGPGTRLTVL.

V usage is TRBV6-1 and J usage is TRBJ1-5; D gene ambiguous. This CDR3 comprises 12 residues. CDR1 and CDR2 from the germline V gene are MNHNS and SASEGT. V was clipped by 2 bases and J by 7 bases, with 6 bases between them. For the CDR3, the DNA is TGTGCCAGCAGTGAAATTGGGCAGCCCCAGCATTTT. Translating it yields CASSEIGQPQHF.

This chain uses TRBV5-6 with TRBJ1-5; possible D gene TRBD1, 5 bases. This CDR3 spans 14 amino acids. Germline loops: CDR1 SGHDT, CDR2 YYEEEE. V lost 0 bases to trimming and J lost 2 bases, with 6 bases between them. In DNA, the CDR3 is TGTGCCAGCAGCTTGGGAGGGGGCAATCAGCCCCAGCATTTT. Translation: CASSLGGGNQPQHF.

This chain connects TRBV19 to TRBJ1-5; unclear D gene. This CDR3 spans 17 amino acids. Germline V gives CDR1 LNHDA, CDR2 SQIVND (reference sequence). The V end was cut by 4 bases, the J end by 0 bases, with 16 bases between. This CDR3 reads CASSTTFGKYSNQPQHF. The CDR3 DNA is TGTGCCAGTAGTACGACTTTTGGGAAATATAGCAATCAGCCCCAGCATTTT.

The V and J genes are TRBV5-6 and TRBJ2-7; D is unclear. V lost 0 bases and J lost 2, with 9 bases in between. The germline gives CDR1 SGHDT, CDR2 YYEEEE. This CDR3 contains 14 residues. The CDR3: CASSLERPPYEQYF. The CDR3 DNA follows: TGTGCCAGCAGCTTGGAACGACCCCCCTACGAGCAGTACTTC.

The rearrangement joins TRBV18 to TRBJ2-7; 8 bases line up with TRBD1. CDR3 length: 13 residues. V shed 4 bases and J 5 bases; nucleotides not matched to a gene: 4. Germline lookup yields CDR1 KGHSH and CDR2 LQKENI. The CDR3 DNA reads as TGTGCCAGCTCACGGCAGGGGGCGAACGAGCAGTACTTC. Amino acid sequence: CASSRQGANEQYF.

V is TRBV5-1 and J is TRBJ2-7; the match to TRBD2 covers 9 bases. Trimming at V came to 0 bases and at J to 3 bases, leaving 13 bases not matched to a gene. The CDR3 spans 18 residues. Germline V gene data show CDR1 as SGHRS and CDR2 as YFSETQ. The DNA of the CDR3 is TGCGCCAGCAGCTTGGGATTGACTAGCGGAAACAACTTCTACGAGCAGTACTTC. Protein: CASSLGLTSGNNFYEQYF.

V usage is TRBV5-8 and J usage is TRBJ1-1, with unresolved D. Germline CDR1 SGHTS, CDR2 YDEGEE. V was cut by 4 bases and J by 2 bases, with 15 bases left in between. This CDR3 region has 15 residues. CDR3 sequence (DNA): TGTGCCAGCAGCCCCAGGAGGGCTCGTAACACTGAAGCTTTCTTT. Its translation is CASSPRRARNTEAFF.

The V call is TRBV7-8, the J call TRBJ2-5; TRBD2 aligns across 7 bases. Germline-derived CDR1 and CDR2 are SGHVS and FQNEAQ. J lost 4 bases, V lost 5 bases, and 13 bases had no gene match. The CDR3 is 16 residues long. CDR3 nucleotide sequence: TGTGCCAGCAGCCCGGCCACGGCTCAGCGGGGAGAGACCCAGTACTTC. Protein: CASSPATAQRGETQYF.

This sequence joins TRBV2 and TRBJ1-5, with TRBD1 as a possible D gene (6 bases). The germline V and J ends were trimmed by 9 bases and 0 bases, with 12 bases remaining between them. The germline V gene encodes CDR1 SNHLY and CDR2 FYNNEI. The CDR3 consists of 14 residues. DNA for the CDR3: TGTGCCAGGGGGGGGACAACTAGCAATCAGCCCCAGCATTTT. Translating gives CARGGTTSNQPQHF.

CDR3 in amino acids: CASTGGVPNEKLFF. The CDR3 region has the DNA TGTGCCAGCACAGGGGGCGTACCCAATGAAAAACTGTTTTTT. The gene calls are TRBV28 and TRBJ1-4; 8 bases are shared with TRBD1. The CDR3 runs to 14 residues. J was trimmed by 5 bases and V by 7 bases; bases with no gene match: 6. The germline CDR1 and CDR2 sequences are MDHEN and SYDVKM. Variable domain in full (rest from reference TRBV28 and TRBJ1-4): DVKVTQSSRYLVKRTGEKVFLECVQDMDHENMFWYRQDPGLGLRLIYFSYDVKMKEKGDIPEGYSVSREKKERFSLILESASTNQTSMYLCASTGGVPNEKLFFGSGTQLSVL.

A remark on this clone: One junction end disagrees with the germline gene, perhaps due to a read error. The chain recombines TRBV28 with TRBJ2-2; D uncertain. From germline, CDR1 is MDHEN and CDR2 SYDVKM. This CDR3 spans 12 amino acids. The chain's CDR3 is CASGLNTGELFF. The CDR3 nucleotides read TGTGCCAGCGGTTTGAACACCGGGGAGCTGTTTTTT.

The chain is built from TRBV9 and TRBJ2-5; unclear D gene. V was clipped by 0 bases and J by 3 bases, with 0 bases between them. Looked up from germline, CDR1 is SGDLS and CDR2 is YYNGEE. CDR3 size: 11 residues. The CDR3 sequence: CASSVEETQYF. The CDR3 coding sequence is TGTGCCAGCAGCGTAGAAGAGACCCAGTACTTC.

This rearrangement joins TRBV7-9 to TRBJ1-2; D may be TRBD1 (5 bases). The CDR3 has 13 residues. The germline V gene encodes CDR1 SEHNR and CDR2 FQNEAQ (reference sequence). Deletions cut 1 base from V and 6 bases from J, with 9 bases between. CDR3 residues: CASSLVRGDGYTF. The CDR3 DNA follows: TGTGCCAGCAGCTTAGTACGGGGGGATGGCTACACCTTC.

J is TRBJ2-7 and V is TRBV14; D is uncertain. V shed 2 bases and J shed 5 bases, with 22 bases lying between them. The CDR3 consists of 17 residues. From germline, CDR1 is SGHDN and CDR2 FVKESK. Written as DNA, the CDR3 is TGTGCCAGCAGCCAAACCGGATCTCCCCTAAAAGTCCACGAGCAGTACTTC. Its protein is CASSQTGSPLKVHEQYF.

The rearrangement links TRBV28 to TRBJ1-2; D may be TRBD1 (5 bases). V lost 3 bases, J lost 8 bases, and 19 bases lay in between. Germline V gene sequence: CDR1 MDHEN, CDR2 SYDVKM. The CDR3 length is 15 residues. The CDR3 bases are TGTGCCAGCAGTTTTGATAGTCTCAGGGTCGGAGGCTACACCTTC. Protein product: CASSFDSLRVGGYTF.

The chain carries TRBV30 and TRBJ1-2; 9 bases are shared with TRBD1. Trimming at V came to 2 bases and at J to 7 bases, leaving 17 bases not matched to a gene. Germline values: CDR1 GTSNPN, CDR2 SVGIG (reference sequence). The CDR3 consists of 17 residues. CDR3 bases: TGTGCCTGGAGTTCGTTCAGGCTGGGACAGGGTTATCTTGGCTACACCTTC. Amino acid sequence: CAWSSFRLGQGYLGYTF. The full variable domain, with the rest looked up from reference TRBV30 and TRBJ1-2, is SQTIHQWPATLVQPVGSPLSLECTVEGTSNPNLYWYRQAAGRGLQLLFYSVGIGQISSEVPQNLSASRPQDRQFILSSKKLLLSDSGFYLCAWSSFRLGQGYLGYTFGSGTRLTVV.